The clone carrying this T cell receptor (beta chain) was detected a few times. It was one heparinised blood draw, averaging about 116 mL, that each donor gave. This specimen comes from a study of beta chain features in type 1 diabetes. The study reverse transcribed the entire isolated RNA, so it sequenced expressed TCRB transcripts. Data came from immunoSEQ multiplex PCR; TCRdb stores just in-frame clones and leaves some out. In the table there are 140,000 or so clones, 10% of which are singletons. Trimming took off 3 bases at V and 2 bases at J, with 12 bases between the two ends. The CDR3 totals 15 residues. Germline CDR1 SGHTA, CDR2 FQGTGA.

This chain links TRBV7-3 with TRBJ2-3; no reliable D call. Sequenced sample: naive CD4+ T cells from blood. This sequence originates from a young man in good health. This CDR3 is CASSFGRSTTDTQYF. The CDR3 coding sequence is TGTGCCAGCAGCTTTGGTAGGAGCACCACAGATACGCAGTATTTT.